Listed here are 27 T cell receptor beta chains from one sample, sequenced in a study of blood T cell repertoires in COVID-19. Data came from immunoSEQ multiplex PCR; TCRdb stores just in-frame clones and leaves some out. The sample carries more than 300,000 clones, around 90% recorded once. The sample comprised peripheral blood. The source is a woman in her 40s with COVID-19, enrolled during active disease.

The chain combines TRBV6-5 with TRBJ1-6; 9 bases align to TRBD1. The CDR3 has 14 residues. In germline, CDR1 is MNHEY, CDR2 SVGAGI. Germline trimming cut 6 bases from V and 7 bases from J; bases unmatched to any gene: 4. The CDR3, as DNA: TGTGCCAGCAGGATGACAGGGGGAAATTCACCCCTCCACTTT. Translation gives CASRMTGGNSPLHF.

To note about this clone: One junction end does not reproduce the germline sequence, and a read error may be involved. V is TRBV18 and J is TRBJ1-2, with a possible D match to TRBD1 (5 bases). This CDR3 is built from 14 residues. CDR1 and CDR2 from the germline V gene are KGHSH and LQKENI. The DNA of the CDR3 is TGTGCCAGCTCACCACCGGGGCGGTACTACGGCTACACCTTC. Translated: CASSPPGRYYGYTF.

The chain couples TRBV10-3 to TRBJ2-5; weak D call: TRBD2 (5 bases). This CDR3 contains 15 residues. Germline CDR1 and CDR2: ENHRY and SYGVKD. Trimming removed 0 bases from V and 1 base from J, with 9 bases in between. CDR3 sequence: CAISESRGFQETQYF. CDR3 nucleotide sequence: TGTGCCATCAGTGAGTCCCGGGGTTTCCAAGAGACCCAGTACTTC.

The rearrangement links TRBV28 to TRBJ1-1, with D maybe TRBD1 (5 bases). V lost 6 bases, J lost 5 bases, and 16 bases lay in between. Germline V gives CDR1 MDHEN, CDR2 SYDVKM. The CDR3 length is 14 residues. CDR3 sequence reads: CASRVGQGRTEAFF. In DNA form, the CDR3 reads TGTGCCAGCAGGGTCGGGCAGGGTAGGACTGAAGCTTTCTTT.

The chain joins TRBV5-6 to TRBJ2-7; D not certain. V lost 0 bases and J 1 base, leaving 8 bases between the germline ends. The CDR3 extends over 14 amino acids. The V gene's germline CDR1 is SGHDT and CDR2 YYEEEE. The CDR3 protein is CASSLGRVSYEQYF. The CDR3 DNA reads TGTGCCAGCAGCTTGGGTAGAGTTTCCTACGAGCAGTACTTC. Variable domain in full (rest from reference TRBV5-6 and TRBJ2-7): DAGVTQSPTHLIKTRGQQVTLRCSPKSGHDTVSWYQQALGQGPQFIFQYYEEEERQRGNFPDRFSGHQFPNYSSELNVNALLLGDSALYLCASSLGRVSYEQYFGPGTRLTVT.

V and J are TRBV13 and TRBJ1-2, with D perhaps TRBD1 (6 bases). Germline CDR1 is PRHDT and CDR2 is FYEKMQ (reference sequence). V shed 5 bases and J shed 4 bases, with 14 bases lying between them. The CDR3 is made up of 14 amino acids. The CDR3 region has the DNA TGTGCCAGCAGCCCCCGACAGGTATCCTATGGCTACACCTTC. Residues: CASSPRQVSYGYTF.

This clone appeared a few times. The chain recombines TRBV7-8 with TRBJ2-7; a possible D gene is TRBD2 (5 bases). The V end was cut by 5 bases, the J end by 1 base, with 9 bases between. Germline CDR1 SGHVS, CDR2 FQNEAQ. The length of the CDR3 is 13 residues. Written as DNA, the CDR3 is TGTGCCAGCAGCCGAGCGGAGTCCTACGAGCAGTACTTC. This translates into CASSRAESYEQYF.

The V and J genes are TRBV11-2 and TRBJ2-7; weak D call: TRBD2 (6 bases). This CDR3 spans 12 amino acids. Germline V CDR1 and CDR2: SGHAT, FQNNGV. Trimming cost V 3 bases and J 6 bases, with 9 bases left between them. CDR3 residues: CASSLAAGEQYF. CDR3 nucleotide sequence: TGTGCCAGCAGCTTGGCAGCGGGCGAGCAGTACTTC.

The chain uses TRBV7-2 and TRBJ1-6, with a tentative D call TRBD1 (6 bases). The V end was cut by 5 bases, the J end by 5 bases, with 10 bases between. This CDR3 has 14 amino acids. CDR1 is SGHTA, CDR2 FQGNSA, per germline. The CDR3 loop is CASSPGHHNSPLHF. As DNA, the CDR3 is TGTGCCAGCAGCCCGGGACACCATAATTCACCCCTCCACTTT.

V and J are TRBV27 and TRBJ2-5, with 9 bases fitting TRBD1. The germline gives CDR1 MNHEY, CDR2 SMNVEV (reference sequence). CDR3 length equals 15 residues. The V gene end was trimmed by 3 bases and the J gene end by 6 bases; junction bases not matched to a gene: 8. The CDR3, as DNA: TGTGCCAGCAGTTTCGGACAGGGGATAGTAAAGACCCAGTACTTC. The encoded protein is CASSFGQGIVKTQYF.

V is TRBV7-9 and J is TRBJ1-6; TRBD1 matches at 7 bases. CDR3 length equals 14 residues. Trimming removed 5 bases from V and 7 bases from J; junction bases left unmatched: 5. Germline V CDR1 and CDR2: SEHNR, FQNEAQ (reference sequence). CDR3 sequence reads: CASSLGGGNSPLHF. For the CDR3, the DNA is TGTGCCAGCAGCCTAGGGGGCGGAAATTCACCCCTCCACTTT.

This clone appeared a single time. The chain carries TRBV27 and TRBJ1-4, with 9 bases lining up with TRBD1. The CDR3 extends over 15 amino acids. V shed 7 bases and J 7 bases; nucleotides not matched to a gene: 10. Germline V gene sequence: CDR1 MNHEY, CDR2 SMNVEV (reference sequence). CDR3 sequence: CASKADRGWGEKLFF. The CDR3 nucleotides are TGTGCCAGCAAGGCCGACAGGGGGTGGGGTGAAAAACTGTTTTTT.

The chain employs TRBV21-1 and TRBJ1-2; the table gives TRBD1 as D, unverified against the DNA. TRBV21-1 corresponds to a pseudogene. There are 17 residues in the CDR3. The CDR3: CASSKVGDRGRAGGYTF. CDR3 bases: TGTGCCAGCAGCAAAGTAGGCGACAGGGGGCGCGCGGGTGGCTACACCTTC.

In its sample, this clone was seen once. The V gene is TRBV5-8, the J gene TRBJ2-5; 10 bases agree with TRBD2. Germline loops: CDR1 SGHTS, CDR2 YDEGEE. This CDR3 contains 14 residues. Trimming at V came to 6 bases and at J to 6 bases, leaving 8 bases not matched to a gene. The CDR3 is CASIRLAGRQTQYF. The CDR3 DNA follows: TGTGCCAGCATCAGACTAGCGGGTCGTCAGACCCAGTACTTC.

About this clone: Compared with germline, one end of the junction differs, possibly owing to a read error. V gene TRBV9 combines with J gene TRBJ2-7; 7 bases align to TRBD2. The germline V gene encodes CDR1 SGDLS and CDR2 YYNGEE. CDR3 length equals 12 residues. CDR3 in DNA: TGTGCCAGCAGCGCCCCGGGACTATCTATCCACTTC. Translated, it gives CASSAPGLSIHF.

The J gene is TRBJ1-4, the V gene TRBV28, with D tentatively TRBD1 (5 bases). Per the germline V gene, CDR1 is MDHEN and CDR2 is SYDVKM. Deletions cut 0 bases from V and 5 bases from J, with 16 bases between. The CDR3 contains 17 residues. CDR3 loop: CASSLWSKGRLNEKLFF. The CDR3 DNA reads TGTGCCAGCAGTTTATGGTCCAAGGGGAGGCTGAATGAAAAACTGTTTTTT.

The J gene is TRBJ2-3, the V gene TRBV29-1; 7 positions agree with TRBD2. Germline V gene lookup returns CDR1 SQVTM and CDR2 ANQGSEA. The CDR3 is 15 amino acids. J lost 3 bases, V lost 2 bases, and 8 bases had no gene match. CDR3 sequence (DNA): TGCAGCGTTGAATCCCGGCGGGAGCTAACAGATACGCAGTATTTT. It specifies CSVESRRELTDTQYF.

The chain is built from TRBV5-4 and TRBJ2-6, with D possibly TRBD2 on 5 matching bases. Trimming pared 1 base from V and 0 bases from J, leaving 11 bases between. Looked up from germline, CDR1 is SGHNT and CDR2 is YYREEE (reference sequence). The CDR3 contains 17 residues. CDR3 DNA: TGTGCCAGCAGCTTGCCGGGGTCACACTCTGGGGCCAACGTCCTGACTTTC. Its protein is CASSLPGSHSGANVLTF.

This clone was observed a single time. The genes are TRBV7-6 and TRBJ2-5, with TRBD1 as a possible D gene (6 bases). The CDR3 spans 14 residues. Germline assignment: CDR1 SGHVS and CDR2 FNYEAQ. Trimming removed 5 bases from V and 1 base from J, with 11 bases in between. The CDR3 reads CASSIGQFQETQYF. In DNA, the CDR3 is TGTGCCAGCAGCATAGGACAGTTCCAAGAGACCCAGTACTTC.

The chain carries TRBV7-3 and TRBJ1-5; D call uncertain. V was pared by 5 bases and J by 5 bases, with 10 bases between. This CDR3 comprises 13 residues. Germline assignment: CDR1 SGHTA and CDR2 FQGTGA. CDR3 in amino acids: CASSRYGDQPQHF. The CDR3 region has the DNA TGTGCCAGCAGCCGGTACGGGGATCAGCCCCAGCATTTT.

The chain employs TRBV29-1 and TRBJ1-4; 8 bases are a match to TRBD1. J gave up 4 bases and V 5 bases, and 6 bases lay outside the gene matches. Germline-derived CDR1 and CDR2 are SQVTM and ANQGSEA. The CDR3 extends over 14 amino acids. CDR3 bases: TGCAGCGTTAGGACAGGGAGGCGTAATGAAAAACTGTTTTTT. This sequence encodes CSVRTGRRNEKLFF.

This chain uses TRBV6-4 with TRBJ1-4, with a possible D match to TRBD1 (5 bases). Between the trimmed V and J ends, which lost 1 base and 4 bases, there was a span of 22 bases. The V gene's germline CDR1 is MRHNA and CDR2 SNTAGT. CDR3 length: 19 residues. CDR3 protein: CASSDCPWQAPQGNEKLFF. The DNA for the CDR3 is TGTGCCAGCAGTGACTGCCCTTGGCAGGCCCCCCAGGGTAATGAAAAACTGTTTTTT.

V usage is TRBV6-2 or TRBV6-3 and J usage is TRBJ2-7; D gene unclear. The CDR3 is made up of 13 amino acids. The V gene's germline CDR1 is MNHEY and CDR2 SVGEGT. Trimming took 6 bases from V and 3 from J, leaving 12 bases between them. Here the CDR3 reads CASSKNTVYEQYF. The CDR3 DNA reads TGTGCCAGCAGCAAGAACACCGTCTACGAGCAGTACTTC.

The V call is TRBV6-2 or TRBV6-3, the J call TRBJ1-3, with D hard to call. Germline V gene lookup returns CDR1 MNHEY and CDR2 SVGEGT. The CDR3 runs 13 residues. V was trimmed by 7 bases and J by 0 bases, leaving 7 bases between them. The CDR3 protein is CASTPYSGNTIYF. DNA of the CDR3: TGTGCCAGCACCCCATACTCTGGAAACACCATATATTTT.

Concerning this clone: The same CDR3 can be traced to other DNA sequences in this sample. This chain links TRBV9 with TRBJ2-1; D remains ambiguous. The CDR3 has 14 residues. Germline assignment: CDR1 SGDLS and CDR2 YYNGEE. V was trimmed by 1 base and J by 0 bases, leaving 5 bases between them. CDR3 sequence: CASSVSSSYNEQFF. The CDR3 nucleotides are TGTGCCAGCAGCGTAAGTAGCTCCTACAATGAGCAGTTCTTC.

The chain has TRBV6-5 and TRBJ1-2, with 7 bases that match TRBD1. This CDR3 has 13 residues. The junction had 8 bases not matched to a gene; V was cut back by 6 bases and J by 7 bases. From germline, CDR1 is MNHEY and CDR2 SVGAGI. CDR3 in amino acids: CASSLTGASGYTF. In nucleotides, the CDR3 is TGTGCCAGCAGCCTAACAGGGGCGAGTGGCTACACCTTC.

This chain uses TRBV9 with TRBJ2-1, with D possibly being TRBD2 (5 bases). Trimming removed 3 bases from V and 0 bases from J, with 10 bases in between. The length of the CDR3 is 15 residues. The germline gives CDR1 SGDLS, CDR2 YYNGEE. As DNA, the CDR3 is TGTGCCAGCAGCGCGGACTTGAGCTCCTACAATGAGCAGTTCTTC. Amino acids: CASSADLSSYNEQFF.